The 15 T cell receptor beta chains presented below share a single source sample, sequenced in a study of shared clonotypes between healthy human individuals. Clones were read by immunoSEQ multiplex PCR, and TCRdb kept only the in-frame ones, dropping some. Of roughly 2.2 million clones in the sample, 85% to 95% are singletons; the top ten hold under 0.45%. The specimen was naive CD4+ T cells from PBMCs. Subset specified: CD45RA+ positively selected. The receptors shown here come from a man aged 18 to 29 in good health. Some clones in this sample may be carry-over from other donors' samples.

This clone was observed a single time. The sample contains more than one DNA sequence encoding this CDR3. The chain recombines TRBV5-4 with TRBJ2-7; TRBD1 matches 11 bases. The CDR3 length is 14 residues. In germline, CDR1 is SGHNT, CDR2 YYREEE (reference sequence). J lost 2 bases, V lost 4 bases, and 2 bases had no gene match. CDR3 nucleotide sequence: TGTGCCAGCAGCCCGGGACAGGGGGCCTACGAGCAGTACTTC. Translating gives CASSPGQGAYEQYF.

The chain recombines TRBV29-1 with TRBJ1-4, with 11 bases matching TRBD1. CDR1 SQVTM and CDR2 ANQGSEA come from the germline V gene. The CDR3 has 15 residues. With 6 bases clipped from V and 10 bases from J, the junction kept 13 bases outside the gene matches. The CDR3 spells CSVHNPGQGVGKLFF. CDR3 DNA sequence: TGCAGCGTGCACAACCCGGGACAGGGGGTAGGAAAACTGTTTTTT. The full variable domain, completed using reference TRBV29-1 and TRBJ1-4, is SAVISQKPSRDICQRGTSLTIQCQVDSQVTMMFWYRQQPGQSLTLIATANQGSEATYESGFVIDKFPISRPNLTFSTLTVSNMSPEDSSIYLCSVHNPGQGVGKLFFGSGTQLSVL.

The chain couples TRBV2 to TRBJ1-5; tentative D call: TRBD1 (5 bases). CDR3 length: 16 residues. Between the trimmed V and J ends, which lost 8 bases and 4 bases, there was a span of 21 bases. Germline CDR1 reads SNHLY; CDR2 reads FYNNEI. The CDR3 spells CASGGSGRFNNQPQHF. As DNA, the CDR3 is TGTGCCAGCGGGGGGTCGGGGCGGTTTAATAATCAGCCCCAGCATTTT.

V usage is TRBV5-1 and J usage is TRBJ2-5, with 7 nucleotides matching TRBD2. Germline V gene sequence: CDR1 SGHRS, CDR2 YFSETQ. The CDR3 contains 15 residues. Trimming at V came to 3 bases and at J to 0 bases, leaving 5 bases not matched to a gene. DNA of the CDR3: TGCGCCAGCAGCTCGACTAGCCAGTACCAAGAGACCCAGTACTTC. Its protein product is CASSSTSQYQETQYF.

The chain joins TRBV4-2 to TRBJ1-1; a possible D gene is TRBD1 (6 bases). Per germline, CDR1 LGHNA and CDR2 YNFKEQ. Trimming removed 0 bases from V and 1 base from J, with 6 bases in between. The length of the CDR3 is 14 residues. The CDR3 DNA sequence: TGTGCCAGCAGCCAAGAGACAGGGAACACTGAAGCTTTCTTT. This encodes CASSQETGNTEAFF.

CDR3 sequence reads: CASSWTSKQETQYF. The CDR3 coding sequence is TGTGCCAGCAGTTGGACTAGCAAACAAGAGACCCAGTACTTC. The chain combines TRBV28 with TRBJ2-5; 8 bases map to TRBD2. This CDR3 spans 14 amino acids. V shed 4 bases, J shed 2 bases, and the junction held 3 bases outside the gene matches. CDR1 and CDR2 from the germline V gene are MDHEN and SYDVKM.

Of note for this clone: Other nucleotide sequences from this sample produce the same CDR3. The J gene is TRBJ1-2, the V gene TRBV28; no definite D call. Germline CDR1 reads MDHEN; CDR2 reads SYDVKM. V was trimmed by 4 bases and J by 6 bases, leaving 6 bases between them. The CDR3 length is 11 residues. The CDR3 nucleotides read TGTGCCAGCAGTTCCCCAGATGGCTACACCTTC. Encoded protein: CASSSPDGYTF.

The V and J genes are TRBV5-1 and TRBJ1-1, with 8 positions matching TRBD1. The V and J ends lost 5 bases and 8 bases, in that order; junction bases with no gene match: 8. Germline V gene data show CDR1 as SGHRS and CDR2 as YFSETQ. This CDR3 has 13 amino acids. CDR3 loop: CASSLTGEGEAFF. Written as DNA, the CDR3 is TGCGCCAGCAGTTTGACAGGGGAGGGGGAAGCTTTCTTT.

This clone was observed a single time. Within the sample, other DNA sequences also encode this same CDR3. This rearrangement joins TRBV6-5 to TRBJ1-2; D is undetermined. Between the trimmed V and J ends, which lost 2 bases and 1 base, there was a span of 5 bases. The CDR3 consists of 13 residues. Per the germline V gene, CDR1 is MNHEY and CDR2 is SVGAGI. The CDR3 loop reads CASSYGVNYGYTF. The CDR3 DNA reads TGTGCCAGCAGTTACGGGGTTAACTATGGCTACACCTTC.

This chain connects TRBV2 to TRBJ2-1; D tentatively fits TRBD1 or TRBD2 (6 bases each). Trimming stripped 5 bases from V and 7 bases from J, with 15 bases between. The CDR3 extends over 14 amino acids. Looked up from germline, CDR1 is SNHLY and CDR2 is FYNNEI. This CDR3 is CASSRGLGTNEQFF. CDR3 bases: TGTGCCAGCAGTCGGGGGCTGGGAACGAATGAGCAGTTCTTC.

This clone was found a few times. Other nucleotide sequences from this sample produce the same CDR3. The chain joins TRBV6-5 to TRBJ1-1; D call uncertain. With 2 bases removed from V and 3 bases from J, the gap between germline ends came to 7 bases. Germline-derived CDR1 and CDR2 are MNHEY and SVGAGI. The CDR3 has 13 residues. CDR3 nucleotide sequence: TGTGCCAGCAGTTACGGACGGGACACTGAAGCTTTCTTT. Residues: CASSYGRDTEAFF.

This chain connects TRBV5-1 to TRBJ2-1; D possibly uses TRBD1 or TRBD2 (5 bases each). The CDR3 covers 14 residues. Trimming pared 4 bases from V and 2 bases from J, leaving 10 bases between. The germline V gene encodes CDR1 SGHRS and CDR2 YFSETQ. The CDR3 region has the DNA TGCGCCAGCAGCGGGGGAGACACCTACAATGAGCAGTTCTTC. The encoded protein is CASSGGDTYNEQFF.

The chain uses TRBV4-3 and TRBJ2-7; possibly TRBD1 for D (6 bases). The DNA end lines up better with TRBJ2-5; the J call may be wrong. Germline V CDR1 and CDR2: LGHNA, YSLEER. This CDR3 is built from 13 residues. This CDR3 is CASSQTGFETQYF. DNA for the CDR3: TGCGCCAGCAGCCAGACAGGTTTTGAGACCCAGTACTTC.

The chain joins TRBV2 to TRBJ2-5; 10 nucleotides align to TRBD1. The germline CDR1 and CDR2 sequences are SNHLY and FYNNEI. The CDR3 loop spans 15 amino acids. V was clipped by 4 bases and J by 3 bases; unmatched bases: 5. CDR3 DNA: TGTGCCAGCAGTGTAACCGGGACAGGGGAAGAGACCCAGTACTTC. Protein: CASSVTGTGEETQYF.

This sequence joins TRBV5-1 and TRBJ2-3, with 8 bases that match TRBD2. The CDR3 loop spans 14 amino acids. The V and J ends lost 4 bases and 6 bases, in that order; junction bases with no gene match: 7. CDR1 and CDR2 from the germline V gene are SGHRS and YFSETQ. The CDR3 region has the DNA TGCGCCAGCAGCCCCGGGACTAGTTCTGATACGCAGTATTTT. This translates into CASSPGTSSDTQYF. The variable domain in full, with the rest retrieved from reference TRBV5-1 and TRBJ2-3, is KAGVTQTPRYLIKTRGQQVTLSCSPISGHRSVSWYQQTPGQGLQFLFEYFSETQRNKGNFPGRFSGRQFSNSRSEMNVSTLELGDSALYLCASSPGTSSDTQYFGPGTRLTVL.